This T cell receptor beta chain was found in a study of blood T cell repertoires in COVID-19. Turning to the study itself: Both acute and convalescent COVID-19 samples were obtained from the United States, Italy and Spain. T cells, B-cell-depleted T cells, or PBMCs supplied cDNA or gDNA.

The CDR3 has 14 residues. CDR1 is MNHEY and CDR2 is SVGAGI in the germline V gene. The V end lost 6 bases, the J end lost 4 bases, and 13 bases lay between the germline ends. In the original processing: Scientists estimated how many nucleated cells there were by amplifying reference gene primers. Generated by immunoSEQ multiplex PCR, the TCRdb table keeps only in-frame clones and is missing some. V and J calls and clone size are as listed in that table; D and trimming were resolved from the DNA. The sample holds 120,000 to 150,000 clones, roughly 80% seen once. This sequence originates from a man between 50 and 59 years old with active or convalescent COVID-19. Sample: peripheral blood. The rearrangement links TRBV6-5 to TRBJ1-3; D perhaps matches TRBD1 (6 bases). CDR3 sequence reads: CASSRLGGGNTIYF. The DNA for the CDR3 is TGTGCCAGCAGCCGCCTAGGGGGAGGAAACACCATATATTTT.